This entry lists 27 T cell receptor beta chains sequenced from one sample in a study of cytomegalovirus exposure and HLA in healthy donors. Use of 60 Vbeta and 13 Jbeta primers characterized the PCR. This table comes from immunoSEQ multiplex PCR, and its TCRdb copy is limited to in-frame clones, with some not included. This sample has about 160,000 clones, with 80% found just once. Sequenced material: PBMCs. These receptors were taken from a young man in good health and CMV-seronegative.

CDR3 sequence: CAWSKSLSTDTQYF. CDR3 DNA sequence: TGTGCCTGGAGTAAGAGCCTTAGCACAGATACGCAGTATTTT. The chain joins TRBV30 to TRBJ2-3; D is unresolved. CDR1 GTSNPN and CDR2 SVGIG come from the germline V gene (reference sequence). This CDR3 spans 14 amino acids. V lost 2 bases to trimming and J lost 0 bases, with 9 bases between them. Full variable domain (rest looked up from reference TRBV30 and TRBJ2-3): SQTIHQWPATLVQPVGSPLSLECTVEGTSNPNLYWYRQAAGRGLQLLFYSVGIGQISSEVPQNLSASRPQDRQFILSSKKLLLSDSGFYLCAWSKSLSTDTQYFGPGTRLTVL.

The chain is built from TRBV6-6 and TRBJ1-2, with D unresolved. Germline CDR1 reads MNHNY; CDR2 reads SVGAGI (reference sequence). This CDR3 comprises 12 residues. The CDR3 loop is CTNPGNGYGYTF. Here the CDR3 DNA reads TGTACCAACCCGGGGAATGGTTATGGCTACACCTTC.

This clone was found once. The rearrangement uses TRBV7-3 and TRBJ2-3, with 11 bases lining up with TRBD2. CDR3 length equals 15 residues. With 5 bases clipped from V and 5 bases from J, the junction kept 6 bases outside the gene matches. Germline-derived CDR1 and CDR2 are SGHTA and FQGTGA. CDR3 nucleotide sequence: TGTGCCAGCAGCCCGATAGCGGGGGGGGGAGATACGCAGTATTTT. Protein product: CASSPIAGGGDTQYF.

This clone was recorded only once. The chain recombines TRBV29-1 with TRBJ2-2, with 9 bases aligning to TRBD1. Germline V CDR1 and CDR2: SQVTM, ANQGSEA. V was clipped by 3 bases and J by 5 bases; unmatched bases: 4. The CDR3 has 14 amino acids. For the CDR3, the DNA is TGCAGCGTTGAGTACAGGGGGCGGACCGGGGAGCTGTTTTTT. Translated: CSVEYRGRTGELFF.

The gene calls are TRBV9 and TRBJ1-1, with D perhaps TRBD1 (5 bases). The V end was cut by 0 bases, the J end by 9 bases, with 18 bases between. From germline, CDR1 is SGDLS and CDR2 YYNGEE. The CDR3 consists of 15 residues. In DNA, the CDR3 is TGTGCCAGCAGCGTAGGAGGCTCGAGGCAGGGCAAAGCTTTCTTT. Translated, it gives CASSVGGSRQGKAFF.

This sequence joins TRBV10-3 and TRBJ1-1, with D hard to call. Germline CDR1 ENHRY, CDR2 SYGVKD. V lost 7 bases, J lost 2 bases, and 14 bases lay in between. This CDR3 region has 14 residues. The CDR3: CAITSGSDNTEAFF. The CDR3 bases are TGTGCCATCACGAGCGGGTCGGACAACACTGAAGCTTTCTTT.

Details on this clone: One junction end does not reproduce the germline sequence, and a read error may be involved. CDR3 sequence: CAWSREVEEAQYF. CDR3 DNA sequence: TGTGCCTGGAGTCGGGAGGTGGAAGAGGCCCAGTACTTC. This chain joins TRBV30 and TRBJ2-5; 7 bases fit TRBD2. This CDR3 comprises 13 residues. Germline V gene data show CDR1 as GTSNPN and CDR2 as SVGIG (reference sequence).

The rearrangement joins TRBV10-2 to TRBJ1-1, with 11 bases matching TRBD1. Germline V gene sequence: CDR1 WSHSY, CDR2 SAAADI. CDR3 length: 15 residues. V lost 4 bases and J lost 3; bases outside the gene matches: 4. CDR3 DNA: TGCGCCAGCAGTGTTGGACAGGGGGCGCACACTGAAGCTTTCTTT. It translates to CASSVGQGAHTEAFF.

The chain joins TRBV5-4 to TRBJ2-1, with TRBD2 identical over 7 bases. Per the germline V gene, CDR1 is SGHNT and CDR2 is YYREEE (reference sequence). With 0 bases clipped from V and 4 bases from J, the junction kept 4 bases outside the gene matches. The CDR3 is 15 amino acids. The CDR3: CASSLVGGSYNEQFF. The CDR3 nucleotides are TGTGCCAGCAGCTTGGTCGGGGGGTCGTACAATGAGCAGTTCTTC.

This rearrangement joins TRBV7-2 to TRBJ1-1, with 11 nucleotides matching TRBD1. The CDR3 is made up of 16 amino acids. Unmatched junction bases numbered 7, after V lost 5 bases and J lost 2 bases. Looked up from germline, CDR1 is SGHTA and CDR2 is FQGNSA. In nucleotides, the CDR3 is TGTGCCAGCAGCCGGACAGGGGGCGTTGTAAACACTGAAGCTTTCTTT. Amino acids: CASSRTGGVVNTEAFF.

The chain recombines TRBV6-5 with TRBJ2-1, with 10 bases matching TRBD2. After removal of 2 bases from V and 8 bases from J, the junction contained 9 bases not matched to a gene. Per the germline V gene, CDR1 is MNHEY and CDR2 is SVGAGI. The CDR3 has 16 amino acids. The CDR3 sequence: CASSYVASGSGDEQFF. The CDR3 region has the DNA TGTGCCAGCAGTTACGTGGCTAGCGGGAGTGGCGATGAGCAGTTCTTC.

This clone has a handful of counts. The chain uses TRBV6-5 and TRBJ2-7, with TRBD2 matching 8 bases. Germline assignment: CDR1 MNHEY and CDR2 SVGAGI. CDR3 length equals 15 residues. The trim removed 5 bases at V and 1 base at J, leaving 7 bases unmatched. CDR3 DNA sequence: TGTGCCAGCAGTATTTCCGGGACTAGTTCCTACGAGCAGTACTTC. Translated: CASSISGTSSYEQYF.

The chain combines TRBV5-4 with TRBJ2-3; perhaps TRBD2 as D (6 bases). The V and J ends lost 2 bases and 1 base respectively, with 14 bases between them. CDR3 size: 16 residues. The germline V gene encodes CDR1 SGHNT and CDR2 YYREEE (reference sequence). DNA for the CDR3: TGTGCCAGCAGCTTAGGCGGGGTCCCACGCACAGATACGCAGTATTTT. Its translation is CASSLGGVPRTDTQYF.

V usage is TRBV6-5 and J usage is TRBJ1-3; 7 nucleotides line up with TRBD1. Trimming at V came to 6 bases and at J to 2 bases, leaving 4 bases not matched to a gene. The CDR3 spans 14 residues. In germline, CDR1 is MNHEY, CDR2 SVGAGI. CDR3 sequence: CASSSTGAGNTIYF. The CDR3 DNA sequence: TGTGCCAGCAGCTCCACAGGGGCTGGAAACACCATATATTTT.

Regarding this clone: This specimen includes other DNA sequences encoding the same CDR3. The gene calls are TRBV7-2 and TRBJ2-5; the D gene is possibly TRBD2 (6 bases). The germline CDR1 and CDR2 sequences are SGHTA and FQGNSA. Trimming cost V 4 bases and J 2 bases, with 8 bases left between them. The CDR3 has 13 residues. This chain's CDR3 is CASSWGLQETQYF. CDR3 nucleotide sequence: TGTGCCAGCAGCTGGGGACTTCAAGAGACCCAGTACTTC.

The chain is built from TRBV30 and TRBJ2-1; 9 bases match TRBD2. Germline CDR1 GTSNPN, CDR2 SVGIG (reference sequence). Unmatched junction bases numbered 4, after V lost 5 bases and J lost 2 bases. This CDR3 has 14 amino acids. The CDR3 DNA sequence: TGTGCCTGGGGGAGACTAGCGGCCTACAATGAGCAGTTCTTC. It specifies CAWGRLAAYNEQFF.

J is TRBJ1-1 and V is TRBV7-2; a possible D gene is TRBD1 (5 bases). The V and J ends lost 2 bases and 8 bases respectively, with 6 bases between them. The CDR3 runs to 11 residues. CDR1 and CDR2 from the germline V gene are SGHTA and FQGNSA. The CDR3 DNA follows: TGTGCCAGCAGCTTACGACAGGAAGCTTTCTTT. It is translated as CASSLRQEAFF.

The chain combines TRBV7-8 with TRBJ2-5; 7 nucleotides match TRBD2. The CDR3 has 14 amino acids. J gave up 5 bases and V 3 bases, and 6 bases lay outside the gene matches. CDR1 and CDR2 from the germline V gene are SGHVS and FQNEAQ. CDR3 amino acids: CASSFRMGGETQYF. The CDR3 nucleotides read TGTGCCAGCAGCTTTCGAATGGGAGGGGAGACCCAGTACTTC.

The rearrangement links TRBV7-8 to TRBJ2-2; TRBD2 is a possible D gene (7 bases). Germline V gives CDR1 SGHVS, CDR2 FQNEAQ. This CDR3 spans 15 amino acids. Deletions cut 4 bases from V and 4 bases from J, with 13 bases between. The CDR3 coding sequence is TGTGCCAGCAGCTCGAGGGGGGGTTTCACCGGGGAGCTGTTTTTT. Amino acid sequence: CASSSRGGFTGELFF.

The chain uses TRBV9 and TRBJ2-2; 13 positions match TRBD2. Trimming removed 6 bases from V and 4 bases from J; junction bases left unmatched: 3. The CDR3 totals 15 residues. CDR1 is SGDLS, CDR2 YYNGEE, per germline. The CDR3 nucleotides are TGTGCCAGCACCACTAGCGGGAGGGGCACCGGGGAGCTGTTTTTT. Its protein is CASTTSGRGTGELFF.

This sequence joins TRBV29-1 and TRBJ2-7; weak D call: TRBD2 (7 bases). CDR1 and CDR2 from the germline V gene are SQVTM and ANQGSEA. The CDR3 extends over 12 amino acids. The CDR3 coding sequence is TGCAGCGTTGAAGAGGGAGGGGGGAACGGATCGGTC. Translation gives CSVEEGGGNGSV.

J is TRBJ2-3 and V is TRBV7-3, with a tentative D call TRBD1 (6 bases). V lost 2 bases, J lost 6 bases, and 9 bases lay in between. The germline V gene has CDR1 SGHTA and CDR2 FQGTGA. The CDR3 extends over 13 amino acids. The CDR3 loop reads CASSLGGIDTQYF. CDR3 DNA: TGTGCCAGCAGCTTAGGGGGCATTGATACGCAGTATTTT. Variable domain in full (rest from reference TRBV7-3 and TRBJ2-3): GAGVSQTPSNKVTEKGKYVELRCDPISGHTALYWYRQSLGQGPEFLIYFQGTGAADDSGLPNDRFFAVRPEGSVSTLKIQRTERGDSAVYLCASSLGGIDTQYFGPGTRLTVL.

This clone was observed a few times. The chain couples TRBV7-9 to TRBJ2-7, with D possibly being TRBD1 (6 bases). From germline, CDR1 is SEHNR and CDR2 FQNEAQ (reference sequence). The CDR3 has 15 residues. Trimming took 4 bases from V and 2 from J, leaving 15 bases between them. The CDR3 bases are TGTGCCAGCAGCTCAATGGACAGACCTCCCTACGAGCAGTACTTC. This translates into CASSSMDRPPYEQYF.

This chain joins TRBV30 and TRBJ1-4, with a weak D call TRBD1 (5 bases). Per germline, CDR1 GTSNPN and CDR2 SVGIG (reference sequence). The V gene lost 1 base and the J gene lost 4 bases, with 10 bases spanning the gap. This CDR3 contains 14 residues. The CDR3 nucleotides are TGTGCCTGGAGTGGCGGGACCTATAATGAAAAACTGTTTTTT. As protein: CAWSGGTYNEKLFF.

The chain joins TRBV7-9 to TRBJ2-1; TRBD2 matches at 12 bases. J lost 7 bases, V lost 5 bases, and 6 bases had no gene match. The CDR3 has 15 amino acids. Germline V CDR1 and CDR2: SEHNR, FQNEAQ (reference sequence). The CDR3 DNA sequence: TGTGCCAGCAGCAGACTAGCGGGAGAGGGGAATGAGCAGTTCTTC. It specifies CASSRLAGEGNEQFF. Full variable domain (missing parts from reference TRBV7-9 and TRBJ2-1): DTGVSQNPRHKITKRGQNVTFRCDPISEHNRLYWYRQTLGQGPEFLTYFQNEAQLEKSRLLSDRFSAERPKGSFSTLEIQRTEQGDSAMYLCASSRLAGEGNEQFFGPGTRLTVL.

The chain joins TRBV2 to TRBJ2-1; a possible D gene is TRBD2 (6 bases). This CDR3 has 13 amino acids. V lost 5 bases, J lost 10 bases, and 15 bases lay in between. Germline V CDR1 and CDR2: SNHLY, FYNNEI. Written as DNA, the CDR3 is TGTGCCAGCAGTCTCCGGCGGGGAGGCGAGCAGTTCTTC. The encoded protein is CASSLRRGGEQFF.

The CDR3 region is CASSLATRGREGRQFF. CDR3 in DNA: TGTGCCAGCAGCTTAGCGACTCGGGGCAGGGAGGGTCGGCAGTTCTTC. V usage is TRBV7-9 and J usage is TRBJ2-1; 7 positions agree with TRBD2. CDR1 and CDR2 from the germline V gene are SEHNR and FQNEAQ (reference sequence). The V and J ends lost 0 bases and 12 bases, in that order; junction bases with no gene match: 14. This CDR3 is 16 amino acids long.